This T cell receptor (beta chain) was obtained from a study of blood T cell repertoires in COVID-19. Background on the study: The United States, Italy and Spain were the sources of the acute and convalescent COVID-19 samples.

V was cut by 2 bases and J by 4 bases, with 5 bases left in between. This CDR3 is 12 amino acids long. In the study's own analysis: Amplification from reference gene primers served as the basis for estimated nucleated cell counts. Repertoires were generated with immunoSEQ multiplex PCR, while TCRdb's copy carries only in-frame clones and drops some. V and J calls and clone size come straight from that table; D and trimming were deduced from the DNA. The sample consists of around 280,000 clones, over 85% of them appearing once. It was during active infection that Seattle patients were enrolled and then longitudinally followed.

The V call is TRBV12-3 or TRBV12-4, the J call TRBJ1-1, with D unclear. Source material: peripheral blood. This clonotype originated in a young woman with COVID-19, enrolled during active disease. CDR3 amino acids: CASSLILTEAFF. CDR3 DNA sequence: TGTGCCAGCAGTTTAATACTCACTGAAGCTTTCTTT.